The entry below gives a single TCR beta chain sequence along with its context. Its target is unknown. The CDR3 has 16 residues. CDR1 is SGHTA, CDR2 FQGNSA, per germline. With 5 bases removed from V and 0 bases from J, the gap between germline ends came to 14 bases. Only in-frame clones appear in the TCRdb table, and some are missing; sequencing was by immunoSEQ multiplex PCR. The sample records about 38,000 clones, 89% being singletons. This specimen comes from a study of neoadjuvant nivolumab and ipilimumab in lung cancer. Study outcomes and limitations: Pathologic regression was not significantly tied to TCR clonality. Resected tumors had greater TCR richness and clonality than uninvolved lung.

The sample consisted of peripheral blood, taken before neoadjuvant nivolumab, alone or with ipilimumab. J is TRBJ1-5 and V is TRBV7-2; TRBD1 is a possible D gene (6 bases). This sequence originates from an adult with non-small cell lung cancer. The CDR3 bases are TGTGCCAGCAGCGGGACCGGGACATCTAGCAATCAGCCCCAGCATTTT. It encodes CASSGTGTSSNQPQHF.